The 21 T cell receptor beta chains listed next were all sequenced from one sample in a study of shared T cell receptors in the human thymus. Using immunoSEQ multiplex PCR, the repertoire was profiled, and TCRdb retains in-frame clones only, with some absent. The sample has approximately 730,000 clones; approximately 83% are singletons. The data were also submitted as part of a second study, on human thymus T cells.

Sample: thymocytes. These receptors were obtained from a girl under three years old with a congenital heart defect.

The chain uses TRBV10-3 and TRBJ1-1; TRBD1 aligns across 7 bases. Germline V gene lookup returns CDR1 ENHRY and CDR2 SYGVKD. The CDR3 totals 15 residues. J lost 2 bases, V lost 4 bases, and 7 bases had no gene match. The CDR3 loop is CAISAETGPNTEAFF. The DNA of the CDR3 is TGTGCCATCAGTGCAGAGACAGGGCCAAACACTGAAGCTTTCTTT.

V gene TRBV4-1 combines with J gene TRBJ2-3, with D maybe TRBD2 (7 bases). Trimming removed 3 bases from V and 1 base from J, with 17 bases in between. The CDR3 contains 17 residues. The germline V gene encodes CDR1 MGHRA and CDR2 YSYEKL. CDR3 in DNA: TGCGCCAGCAGCCAGGCCAGGGAGGGGGTGGGCACAGATACGCAGTATTTT. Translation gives CASSQAREGVGTDTQYF.

As DNA, the CDR3 is TGTGCTAGTGGTTTGTCCTCCCGGGACTACCAAGAGACCCAGTACTTC. Amino acid sequence: CASGLSSRDYQETQYF. The chain links TRBV12-5 to TRBJ2-5, with a weak D call TRBD2 (6 bases). V gave up 2 bases and J gave up 0 bases, with 13 bases separating them. Per the germline V gene, CDR1 is LGHNT and CDR2 is FRNRAP. This CDR3 comprises 16 residues. Using reference TRBV12-5 and TRBJ2-5 for the parts outside the CDR3, the full variable domain is DARVTQTPRHKVTEMGQEVTMRCQPILGHNTVFWYRQTMMQGLELLAYFRNRAPLDDSGMPKDRFSAEMPDATLATLKIQPSEPRDSAVYFCASGLSSRDYQETQYFGPGTRLLVL.

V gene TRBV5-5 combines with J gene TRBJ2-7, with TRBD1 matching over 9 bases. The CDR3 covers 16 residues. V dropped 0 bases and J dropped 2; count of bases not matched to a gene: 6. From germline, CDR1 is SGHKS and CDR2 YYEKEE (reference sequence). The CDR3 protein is CASSLGPGTGTYEQYF. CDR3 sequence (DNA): TGTGCCAGCAGCTTGGGACCCGGGACAGGGACCTACGAGCAGTACTTC.

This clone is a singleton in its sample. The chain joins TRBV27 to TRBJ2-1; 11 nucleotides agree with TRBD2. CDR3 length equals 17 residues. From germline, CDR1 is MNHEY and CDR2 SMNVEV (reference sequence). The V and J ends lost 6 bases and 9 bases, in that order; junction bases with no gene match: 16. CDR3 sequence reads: CASSRIAGLAVRGEQFF. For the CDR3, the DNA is TGTGCCAGCAGCCGCATCGCGGGACTAGCGGTGAGGGGTGAGCAGTTCTTC.

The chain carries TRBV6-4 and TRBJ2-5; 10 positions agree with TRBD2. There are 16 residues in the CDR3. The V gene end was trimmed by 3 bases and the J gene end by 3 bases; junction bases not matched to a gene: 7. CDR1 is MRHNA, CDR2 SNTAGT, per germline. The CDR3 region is CASSDLSGGVEETQYF. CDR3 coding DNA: TGTGCCAGCAGTGATTTGAGCGGGGGGGTGGAAGAGACCCAGTACTTC.

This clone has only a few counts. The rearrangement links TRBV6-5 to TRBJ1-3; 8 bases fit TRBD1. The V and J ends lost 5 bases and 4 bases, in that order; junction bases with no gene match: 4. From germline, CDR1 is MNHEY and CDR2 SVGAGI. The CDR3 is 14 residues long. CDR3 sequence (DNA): TGTGCCAGCAGTGAAAGGGACAGGGGAAACACCATATATTTT. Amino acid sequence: CASSERDRGNTIYF.

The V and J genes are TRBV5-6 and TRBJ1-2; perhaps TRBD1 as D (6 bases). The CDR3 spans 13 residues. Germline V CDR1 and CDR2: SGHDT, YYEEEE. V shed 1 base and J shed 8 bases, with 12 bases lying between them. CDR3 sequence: CASSLQGIGGYTF. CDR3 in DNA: TGTGCCAGCAGCTTGCAGGGGATTGGAGGCTACACCTTC.

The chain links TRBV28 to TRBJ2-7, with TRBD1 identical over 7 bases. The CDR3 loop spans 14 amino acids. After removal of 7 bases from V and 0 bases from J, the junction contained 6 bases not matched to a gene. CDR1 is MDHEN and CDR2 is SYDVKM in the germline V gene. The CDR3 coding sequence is TGTGCCAGCACTCATTGGGACAGCTCCTACGAGCAGTACTTC. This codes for CASTHWDSSYEQYF.

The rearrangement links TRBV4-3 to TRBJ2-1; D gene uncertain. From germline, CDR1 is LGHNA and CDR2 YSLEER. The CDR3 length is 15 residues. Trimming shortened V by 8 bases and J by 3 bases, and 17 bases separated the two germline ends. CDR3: CASALGSSYYNEQFF. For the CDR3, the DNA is TGCGCCAGCGCCCTGGGCAGCTCGTACTACAATGAGCAGTTCTTC.

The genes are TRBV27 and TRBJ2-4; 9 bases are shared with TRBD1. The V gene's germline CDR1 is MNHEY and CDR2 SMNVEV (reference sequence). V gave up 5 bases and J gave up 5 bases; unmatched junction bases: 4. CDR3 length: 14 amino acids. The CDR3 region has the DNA TGTGCCAGCAGTCCCAGGGACAGGGAAAACATTCAGTACTTC. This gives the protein CASSPRDRENIQYF.

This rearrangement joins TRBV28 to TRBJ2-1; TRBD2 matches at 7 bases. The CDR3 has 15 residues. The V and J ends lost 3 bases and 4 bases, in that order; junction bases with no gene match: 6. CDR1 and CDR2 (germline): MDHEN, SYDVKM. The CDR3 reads CASSLVSGPYNEQFF. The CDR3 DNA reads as TGTGCCAGCAGTTTGGTTAGCGGGCCTTACAATGAGCAGTTCTTC.

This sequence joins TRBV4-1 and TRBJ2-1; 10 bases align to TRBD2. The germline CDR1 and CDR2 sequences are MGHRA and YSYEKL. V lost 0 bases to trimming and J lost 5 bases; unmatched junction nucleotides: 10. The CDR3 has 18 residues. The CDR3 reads CASSQEMRTSGTNNEQFF. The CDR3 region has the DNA TGCGCCAGCAGCCAAGAGATGAGAACTAGCGGGACTAACAATGAGCAGTTCTTC.

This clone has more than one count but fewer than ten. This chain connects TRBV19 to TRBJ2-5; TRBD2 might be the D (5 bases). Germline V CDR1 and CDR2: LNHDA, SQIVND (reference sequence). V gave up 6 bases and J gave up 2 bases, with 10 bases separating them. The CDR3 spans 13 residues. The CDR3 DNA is TGTGCCAGTAGGGACTTCTTACAAGAGACCCAGTACTTC. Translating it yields CASRDFLQETQYF.

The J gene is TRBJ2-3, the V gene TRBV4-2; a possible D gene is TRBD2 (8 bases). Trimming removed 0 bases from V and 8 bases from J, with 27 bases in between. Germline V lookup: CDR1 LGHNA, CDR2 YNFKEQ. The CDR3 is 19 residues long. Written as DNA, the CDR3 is TGTGCCAGCAGCCAAGAGGTTATTACCGGGACTAGGGGGCATGGTACGCAGTATTTT. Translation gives CASSQEVITGTRGHGTQYF.

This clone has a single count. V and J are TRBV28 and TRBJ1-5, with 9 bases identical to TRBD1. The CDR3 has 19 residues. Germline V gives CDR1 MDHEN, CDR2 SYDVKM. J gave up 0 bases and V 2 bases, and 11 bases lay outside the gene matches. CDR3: CASSLAGTGTSYSNQPQHF. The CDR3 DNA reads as TGTGCCAGCAGTTTAGCCGGGACAGGGACGAGTTATAGCAATCAGCCCCAGCATTTT.

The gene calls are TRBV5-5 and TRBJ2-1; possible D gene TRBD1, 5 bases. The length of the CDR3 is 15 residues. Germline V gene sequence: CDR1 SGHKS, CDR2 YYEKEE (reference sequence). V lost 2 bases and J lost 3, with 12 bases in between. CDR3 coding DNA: TGTGCCAGCAGCTTTTTCCGCAGGGACTACAATGAGCAGTTCTTC. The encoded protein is CASSFFRRDYNEQFF.

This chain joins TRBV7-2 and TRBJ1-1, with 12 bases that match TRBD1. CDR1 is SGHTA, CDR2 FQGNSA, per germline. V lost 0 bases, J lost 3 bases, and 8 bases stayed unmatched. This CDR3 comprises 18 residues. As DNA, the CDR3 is TGTGCCAGCAGCTTAGCGAGTGGGACAGGGGGCATGTACACTGAAGCTTTCTTT. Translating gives CASSLASGTGGMYTEAFF.

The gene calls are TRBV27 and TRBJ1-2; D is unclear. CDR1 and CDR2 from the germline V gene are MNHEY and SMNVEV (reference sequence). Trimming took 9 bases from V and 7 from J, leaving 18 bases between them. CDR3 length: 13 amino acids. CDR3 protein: CASRLNRDCGYTF. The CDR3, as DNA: TGTGCCAGTAGACTCAACCGGGATTGTGGCTACACCTTC.

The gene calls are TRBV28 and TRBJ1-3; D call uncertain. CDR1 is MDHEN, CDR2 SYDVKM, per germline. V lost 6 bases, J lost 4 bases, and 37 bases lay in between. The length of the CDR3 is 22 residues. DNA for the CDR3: TGTGCCAGCAGCCATCAGAACAGTCGAGTCATAACAGAAACACGGGGAGGAAACACCATATATTTT. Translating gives CASSHQNSRVITETRGGNTIYF.

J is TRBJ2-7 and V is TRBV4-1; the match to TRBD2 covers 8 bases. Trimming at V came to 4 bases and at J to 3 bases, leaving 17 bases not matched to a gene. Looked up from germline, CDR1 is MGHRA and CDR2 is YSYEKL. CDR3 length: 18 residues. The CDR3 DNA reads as TGCGCCAGCAGCCTAGGACATAGCGGGGAATTACTTGTCTACGAGCAGTACTTC. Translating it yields CASSLGHSGELLVYEQYF.